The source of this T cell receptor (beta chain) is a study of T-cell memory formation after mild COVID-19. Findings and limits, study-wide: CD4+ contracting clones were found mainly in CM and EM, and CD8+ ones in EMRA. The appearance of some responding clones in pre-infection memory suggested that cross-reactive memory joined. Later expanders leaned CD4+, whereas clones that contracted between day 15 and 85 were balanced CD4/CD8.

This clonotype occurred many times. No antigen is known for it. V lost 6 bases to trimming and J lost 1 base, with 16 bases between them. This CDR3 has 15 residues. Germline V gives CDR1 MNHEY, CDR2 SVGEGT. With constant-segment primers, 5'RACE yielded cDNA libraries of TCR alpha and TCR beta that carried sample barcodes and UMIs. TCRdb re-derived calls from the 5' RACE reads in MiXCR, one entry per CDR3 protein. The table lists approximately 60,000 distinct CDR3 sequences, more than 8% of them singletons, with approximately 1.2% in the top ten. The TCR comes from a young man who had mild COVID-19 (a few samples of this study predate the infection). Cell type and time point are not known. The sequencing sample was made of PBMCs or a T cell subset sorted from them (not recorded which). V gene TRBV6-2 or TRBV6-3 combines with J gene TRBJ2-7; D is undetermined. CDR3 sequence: CASSQHSDKSYEQYF. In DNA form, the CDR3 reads TGTGCCAGCAGCCAACACTCCGACAAGTCCTACGAGCAGTACTTC.